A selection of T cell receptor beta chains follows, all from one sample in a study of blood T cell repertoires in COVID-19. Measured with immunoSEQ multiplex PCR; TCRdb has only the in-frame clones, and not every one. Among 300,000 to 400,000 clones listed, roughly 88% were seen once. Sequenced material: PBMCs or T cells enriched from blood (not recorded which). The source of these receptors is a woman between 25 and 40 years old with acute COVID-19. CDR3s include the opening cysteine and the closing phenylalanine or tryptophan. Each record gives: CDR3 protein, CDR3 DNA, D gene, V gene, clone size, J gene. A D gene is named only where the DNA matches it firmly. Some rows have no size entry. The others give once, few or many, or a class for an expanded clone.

CASSVGGRPNTGELFF,TGTGCCAGCAGCGTAGGGGGCAGACCGAACACCGGGGAGCTGTTTTTT,.,TRBV9,.,TRBJ2-2
CASSSGQESNYGYTF,TGCGCCAGCAGCTCGGGACAGGAATCTAACTATGGCTACACCTTC,TRBD1,TRBV5-1,.,TRBJ1-2
CASSLEGGEQFF,TGTGCCAGCAGCTTGGAGGGAGGGGAGCAGTTCTTC,TRBD2,TRBV5-4,.,TRBJ2-1
CAWRAYLDYRGAWEQYF,TGTGCCTGGAGAGCATACCTCGATTATCGGGGGGCTTGGGAGCAGTACTTC,.,TRBV30,once,TRBJ2-7
CASKSGSRATNEKLFF,TGTGCCAGCAAGTCAGGGTCAAGGGCAACTAATGAAAAACTGTTTTTT,.,TRBV5-5,.,TRBJ1-4
CATSDPGQGGFDGYTF,TGTGCCACCAGTGATCCCGGACAGGGGGGTTTCGATGGCTACACCTTC,TRBD1,TRBV24-1,.,TRBJ1-2
CASAPGLAGASSTDTQYF,TGTGCCAGCGCGCCGGGACTAGCGGGGGCCTCTAGCACAGATACGCAGTATTTT,TRBD2,TRBV6-4,.,TRBJ2-3
CASSPSVGYTF,TGTGCCAGCAGCCCGTCGGTGGGCTACACCTTC,.,TRBV14,.,TRBJ1-2
CASSLASGGRNEQFF,TGCGCCAGCAGCTTGGCCAGCGGGGGTAGAAATGAGCAGTTCTTC,TRBD2,TRBV5-1,.,TRBJ2-1
CASSGDRTGFYEQYF,TGTGCCAGCAGCGGGGACAGAACCGGGTTCTACGAGCAGTACTTC,TRBD1,TRBV7-2,.,TRBJ2-7
CASRGQGSSYEQYF,TGTGCCAGCAGAGGACAGGGTAGCTCCTACGAGCAGTACTTC,TRBD1,TRBV2,.,TRBJ2-7
CASSLTRSGANVLTF,TGTGCCAGCAGCTTAACCCGCTCTGGGGCCAACGTCCTGACTTTC,.,TRBV7-3,once,TRBJ2-6
CASSYPLIDNSPLHF,TGTGCCAGCAGTTATCCCCTAATTGATAATTCACCCCTCCACTTT,.,TRBV6-5,once,TRBJ1-6
CASSWDRVSDTQYF,TGTGCCAGCAGCTGGGACAGGGTATCAGATACGCAGTATTTT,TRBD1,TRBV6-5,.,TRBJ2-3